Listed below are T cell receptor beta chains from one sample, sequenced in a study of blood T cell repertoires in COVID-19. Clones were sequenced by immunoSEQ multiplex PCR, and TCRdb holds only the in-frame ones, with some missing. The table records around 200,000 clones, 80% to 90% of them present only once. Input material: peripheral blood. The receptors were gathered from a woman between 18 and 29 years old who had recovered from COVID-19. Each CDR3 is given with its conserved first and last residue. Each record gives: V gene, clone size, CDR3 length, D gene, J gene, CDR3 DNA, CDR3 protein. D genes are given only for firm matches. Size is omitted from some rows. Given values are once, few, many or a class for expanded clones.

>TRBV5-1|-|12|TRBD1|TRBJ1-1
TGCGCCAGCCGCGGACAGGGAGTCGGCGCTTTCTTT
CASRGQGVGAFF
>TRBV6-5|-|14|TRBD1|TRBJ2-5
TGTGCCAGCAGCCGCGAGGACAGGCAAGAGACCCAGTACTTC
CASSREDRQETQYF
>TRBV29-1|-|16|-|TRBJ2-1
TGCAGCGTTGAAACGGGTTCAGTTATCGCCTACAATGAGCAGTTCTTC
CSVETGSVIAYNEQFF
>TRBV3-1/TRBV3-2|-|14|-|TRBJ1-1
TGTGCCAGCAGCCCCGTACGGAGTAACACTGAAGCTTTCTTT
CASSPVRSNTEAFF
>TRBV4-1|-|15|TRBD2|TRBJ2-7
TGCGCCAGCAGCCAAGTACTAGCGGGGGGCTACGAGCAGTACTTC
CASSQVLAGGYEQYF
>TRBV2|-|15|-|TRBJ2-7
TGTGCCAGCAGTTTGGAGGGAAACAGCATCTACGAGCAGTACTTC
CASSLEGNSIYEQYF
>TRBV18|-|15|-|TRBJ1-4
TGTGCCAGCTCACCGGTTTTAGAGGGCCAGCGGAAACTGTTTTTT
CASSPVLEGQRKLFF
>TRBV29-1|-|12|-|TRBJ1-1
TGCAGCGTCCTCCAGGGTGGCACTGAAGCTTTCTTT
CSVLQGGTEAFF
>TRBV7-9|-|14|-|TRBJ1-6
TGTGCCAGCAGCTTCGACAGCAGGAATTCACCCCTCCACTTT
CASSFDSRNSPLHF
>TRBV3-1/TRBV3-2|-|15|-|TRBJ1-2
TGTGCCAGCAGCCAAGTCCCCCCAGTGACAAATGGCTACACCTTC
CASSQVPPVTNGYTF
>TRBV7-9|-|13|-|TRBJ2-3
TGTGCCAGCAGCCCCAAACAGGGAAGCACCCAGTATTTT
CASSPKQGSTQYF
>TRBV3-1/TRBV3-2|-|17|-|TRBJ2-5
TGTGCCAGCAGCCAAGAACTCTGGGACATGGGGCAAGAGACCCAGTACTTC
CASSQELWDMGQETQYF
>TRBV24-1|-|14|-|TRBJ1-5
TGTGCCACGGCGCGAGGGAGTAGCAATCAGCCCCAGCATTTT
CATARGSSNQPQHF
>TRBV11-1|few|15|-|TRBJ2-1
TGTGCCAGCAAAGCAGGGCAGAGCTCCTACAATGAGCAGTTCTTC
CASKAGQSSYNEQFF
>TRBV20-1|-|13|-|TRBJ2-2
TGCAGTGCTAGTCAGGGGAGGGCCGGGGAGCTGTTTTTT
CSASQGRAGELFF
>TRBV30|-|16|TRBD1|TRBJ1-3
TGTGCCTGGACAGGAGGGGGCTCACTACCTGGAAACACCATATATTTT
CAWTGGGSLPGNTIYF
>TRBV6-2/TRBV6-3|-|14|TRBD1|TRBJ1-2
TGTGCCAGCAGCCCAACCGGGACAGCCTATGGCTACACCTTC
CASSPTGTAYGYTF
>TRBV9|-|15|TRBD1|TRBJ2-5
TGTGCCAGCAGCGTAACAGGGGGTAGGGGAGAGACCCAGTACTTC
CASSVTGGRGETQYF
>TRBV5-4|-|16|-|TRBJ2-5
TGTGCCAGCAGCCCGCAAGCGCCAGGGGTGCGGGAGACCCAGTACTTC
CASSPQAPGVRETQYF
>TRBV7-3|-|12|TRBD2|TRBJ2-1
TGTGCCAGCAGCCCCGGGGGGGGTGAGCAGTTCTTC
CASSPGGGEQFF
>TRBV2|-|15|TRBD1|TRBJ2-2
TGTGCCAGCAGACTAACAGGGGTGAACACCGGGGAGCTGTTTTTT
CASRLTGVNTGELFF
>TRBV5-1|-|16|TRBD1|TRBJ2-2
TGCGCCAGCAGCCTTACAGGGGGCAATTGGGCCGGGGAGCTGTTTTTT
CASSLTGGNWAGELFF
>TRBV7-3|-|15|TRBD1|TRBJ2-3
TGTGCCAGCAGCTCGGGACAGGGTGGCACAGATACGCAGTATTTT
CASSSGQGGTDTQYF
>TRBV29-1|-|14|TRBD1|TRBJ1-4
TGCAGCGCAACAGGGGGTACAGAGGGGGAAAAACTGTTTTTT
CSATGGTEGEKLFF
>TRBV6-5|-|14|-|TRBJ2-7
TGTGCCAGCAGTTCATCAGGCAGGGTCTACGAGCAGTACTTC
CASSSSGRVYEQYF
>TRBV5-4|-|16|-|TRBJ1-3
TGTGCCAGCAGCTCCAAGACAGGCTCCTCTGGAAACACCATATATTTT
CASSSKTGSSGNTIYF
>TRBV19|-|16|TRBD1|TRBJ1-6
TGTGCCAGTAGTATAGAAGGGGCAGGGGGCGCTTCACCCCTCCACTTT
CASSIEGAGGASPLHF
>TRBV28|-|15|-|TRBJ1-2
TGTGCCAGCAGTCCTATGCGGGGAACCCAAACAGGCTACACCTTC
CASSPMRGTQTGYTF
>TRBV5-6|few|14|-|TRBJ2-7
TGTGCCAGCAGTAACACCGGAGGAAGGAACGAGCAGTACTTC
CASSNTGGRNEQYF
>TRBV7-2|-|15|TRBD1|TRBJ1-5
TGTGCCAGCAGTTTAGGGGACAGTCCGAATCAGCCCCAGCATTTT
CASSLGDSPNQPQHF
>TRBV6-5|-|15|-|TRBJ2-2
TGTGCCAGCATCTTTTGGACAGAGTTTAACGGGGAGCTGTTTTTT
CASIFWTEFNGELFF
>TRBV24-1|-|14|-|TRBJ1-2
TGTGCCACCAGTGATCGCGACGGGTTCTATGGCTACACCTTC
CATSDRDGFYGYTF
>TRBV6-5|-|12|-|TRBJ1-1
TGTGCCAGCCTAAGCGGGGGGAGAAAAGCTTTCTTT
CASLSGGRKAFF